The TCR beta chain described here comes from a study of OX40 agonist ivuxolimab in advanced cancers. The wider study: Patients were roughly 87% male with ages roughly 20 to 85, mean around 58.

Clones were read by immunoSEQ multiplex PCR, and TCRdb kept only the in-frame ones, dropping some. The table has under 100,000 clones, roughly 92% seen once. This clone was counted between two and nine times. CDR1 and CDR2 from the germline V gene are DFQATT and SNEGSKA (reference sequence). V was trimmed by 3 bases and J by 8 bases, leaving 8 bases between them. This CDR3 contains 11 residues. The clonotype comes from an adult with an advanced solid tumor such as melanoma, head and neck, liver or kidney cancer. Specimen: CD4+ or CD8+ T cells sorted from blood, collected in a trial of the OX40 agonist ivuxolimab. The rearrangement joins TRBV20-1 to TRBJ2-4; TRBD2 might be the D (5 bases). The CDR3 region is CSARDSHIQYF. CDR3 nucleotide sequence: TGCAGTGCTAGGGACTCCCACATTCAGTACTTC.